The 21 T cell receptor beta chains below come from one sample, sequenced in a study of CD8 T cells in ankylosing spondylitis. Study-wide findings and caveats: It appeared that ankylosing spondylitis blood was characterized by a TCR beta motif of fewer than 10 highly homologous variants.

TCRdb redid the calling of the 5' RACE reads with MiXCR, one entry per CDR3 protein. The sample has about 460,000 distinct CDR3 sequences, about 5.2% seen once; the top ten hold 3% to 4%. These receptors are not linked to any known antigen. The sequencing sample was made of blood, either unsorted or a sorted T cell fraction (not recorded which). The receptors were gathered from a male donor with ankylosing spondylitis.

This clonotype was counted a few times. V usage is TRBV3-1 and J usage is TRBJ1-1; a possible D gene is TRBD1 (5 bases). This CDR3 is built from 12 residues. The ends were cut back, 2 bases at V and 6 bases at J, with 7 bases in the middle. Germline CDR1 reads LGHDT; CDR2 reads YNNKEL (reference sequence). The CDR3: CASSQTGAEAFF. The CDR3, as DNA: TGTGCCAGCAGCCAAACAGGTGCTGAAGCTTTCTTT.

This clonotype was observed a few times. J is TRBJ1-1 and V is TRBV18; D call uncertain. Trimming took off 2 bases at V and 0 bases at J, with 10 bases between the two ends. CDR3 length: 15 residues. Germline loops: CDR1 KGHSH, CDR2 LQKENI. In DNA, the CDR3 is TGTGCCAGCTCACCATCAATCGGGTTGAACACTGAAGCTTTCTTT. Translation gives CASSPSIGLNTEAFF.

This clonotype has at least ten counts. The genes are TRBV12-5 and TRBJ2-2; D is undetermined. Trimming took 0 bases from V and 3 from J, leaving 11 bases between them. The CDR3 spans 16 residues. The germline CDR1 and CDR2 sequences are LGHNT and FRNRAP. CDR3 sequence (DNA): TGTGCTAGTGGTTTGGTAGATCCTGGTTACACCGGGGAGCTGTTTTTT. Amino acid sequence: CASGLVDPGYTGELFF.

As for this clonotype: This may arise from a read error, as a much more abundant clone is one base away. The V and J genes are TRBV20-1 and TRBJ2-3, with TRBD2 identical over 8 bases. The CDR3 is made up of 13 amino acids. Germline CDR1 and CDR2: DFQATT and SNEGSKA (reference sequence). The CDR3 region has the DNA TGCAGTGCTGCCAGCGGGAGCACAGATACGCAGTCTTTT. Its translation: CSAASGSTDTQSF.

This clonotype was observed many times. The chain carries TRBV5-1 and TRBJ2-5, with 12 bases matching TRBD2. The CDR3 runs 14 residues. Germline lookup yields CDR1 SGHRS and CDR2 YFSETQ. V gave up 3 bases and J gave up 5 bases; unmatched junction bases: 2. DNA for the CDR3: TGCGCCAGCAGCTACGGACTAGCGGGGGAGACCCAGTACTTC. It encodes CASSYGLAGETQYF.

This clonotype was counted ten times or more. The chain uses TRBV27 and TRBJ2-7; TRBD1 aligns across 7 bases. Germline CDR1 is MNHEY and CDR2 is SMNVEV (reference sequence). V shed 4 bases, J shed 1 base, and the junction held 4 bases outside the gene matches. The CDR3 sequence is 14 residues long. The CDR3 bases are TGTGCCAGCAGTTCGACAGGGATTTCCTACGAGCAGTACTTC. Protein product: CASSSTGISYEQYF.

In its sample, this clonotype was seen a few times. The gene calls are TRBV11-2 and TRBJ2-1, with D perhaps being TRBD1 or TRBD2 (5 bases each). In germline, CDR1 is SGHAT, CDR2 FQNNGV. This CDR3 comprises 15 residues. Trimming removed 6 bases from V and 2 bases from J, with 14 bases in between. CDR3 sequence reads: CASSMGPVAYNEQFF. DNA for the CDR3: TGTGCCAGCAGTATGGGACCGGTAGCCTACAATGAGCAGTTCTTC.

This clonotype was observed a few times. The chain employs TRBV20-1 and TRBJ1-2; no firm D call. This CDR3 region has 13 residues. CDR1 is DFQATT and CDR2 is SNEGSKA in the germline V gene (reference sequence). Trimming removed 2 bases at V and 4 bases at J, with 11 bases between. The CDR3: CSARPSMGYGYTF. In nucleotides, the CDR3 is TGCAGTGCTAGACCAAGTATGGGCTATGGCTACACCTTC.

This clonotype has only a few counts. The V and J genes are TRBV7-2 and TRBJ2-1, with D possibly being TRBD1 (5 bases). Germline CDR1 reads SGHTA; CDR2 reads FQGNSA. This CDR3 comprises 15 residues. Trimming stripped 3 bases from V and 4 bases from J, with 13 bases between. CDR3 amino acids: CASSLGGAEYNEQFF. Written as DNA, the CDR3 is TGTGCCAGCAGCTTGGGTGGGGCAGAATACAATGAGCAGTTCTTC.

This CDR3 reads CASSSRDTLSGGQFF. The CDR3 DNA follows: TGTGCCAGCAGCTCGCGGGACACGTTGAGTGGTGGGCAGTTCTTC. This chain connects TRBV7-2 to TRBJ2-1, with D possibly called TRBD1 or TRBD2 (6 bases each). Per the germline V gene, CDR1 is SGHTA and CDR2 is FQGNSA. This CDR3 has 15 residues. V was trimmed by 4 bases and J by 12 bases, leaving 22 bases between them. Full variable domain (missing parts from reference TRBV7-2 and TRBJ2-1): GAGVSQSPSNKVTEKGKDVELRCDPISGHTALYWYRQSLGQGLEFLIYFQGNSAPDKSGLPSDRFSAERTGGSVSTLTIQRTQQEDSAVYLCASSSRDTLSGGQFFGPGTRLTVL.

The rearrangement joins TRBV6-5 to TRBJ2-2; D may be TRBD1 (6 bases). The CDR3 has 16 residues. With 4 bases removed from V and 0 bases from J, the gap between germline ends came to 12 bases. Germline V gene lookup returns CDR1 MNHEY and CDR2 SVGAGI. The CDR3 protein is CASSLPGHTNTGELFF. The CDR3 DNA follows: TGTGCCAGCAGTTTACCGGGACACACGAACACCGGGGAGCTGTTTTTT.

This clonotype was seen only a few times. The V call is TRBV7-2, the J call TRBJ2-1, with D possibly TRBD1 on 6 matching bases. Between the trimmed V and J ends, which lost 5 bases and 5 bases, there was a span of 13 bases. CDR1 and CDR2 (germline): SGHTA, FQGNSA. This CDR3 comprises 14 residues. The CDR3 loop is CASSRTAGDNEQFF. CDR3 nucleotides: TGTGCCAGCAGCCGGACGGCAGGGGACAATGAGCAGTTCTTC.

This clonotype was observed a handful of times. The chain uses TRBV20-1 and TRBJ2-3; a possible D gene is TRBD2 (6 bases). The CDR3 runs to 13 residues. The germline CDR1 and CDR2 sequences are DFQATT and SNEGSKA (reference sequence). The germline V and J ends were trimmed by 3 bases and 5 bases, with 12 bases remaining between them. The DNA of the CDR3 is TGCAGTGCTAGCGGTAGCGGAGGAGATACGCAGTATTTT. It specifies CSASGSGGDTQYF.

This clonotype was observed at least ten times. This chain uses TRBV20-1 with TRBJ2-2; D might be TRBD2 (7 bases). V was trimmed by 6 bases and J by 4 bases, leaving 15 bases between them. This CDR3 has 14 amino acids. From germline, CDR1 is DFQATT and CDR2 SNEGSKA (reference sequence). The chain's CDR3 is CSATRRGGTGELFF. CDR3 nucleotide sequence: TGCAGTGCCACCAGGAGGGGGGGCACCGGGGAGCTGTTTTTT.

This clonotype has at least ten counts. This chain joins TRBV5-6 and TRBJ1-1; maybe TRBD1 (6 bases). V lost 4 bases and J lost 1, with 14 bases in between. The CDR3 runs to 15 residues. Germline V lookup: CDR1 SGHDT, CDR2 YYEEEE. The CDR3 reads CASSPGGGGNTEAFF. CDR3 in DNA: TGTGCCAGCAGCCCTGGAGGAGGGGGGAACACTGAAGCTTTCTTT. Full variable domain (remainder filled in from reference TRBV5-6 and TRBJ1-1): DAGVTQSPTHLIKTRGQQVTLRCSPKSGHDTVSWYQQALGQGPQFIFQYYEEEERQRGNFPDRFSGHQFPNYSSELNVNALLLGDSALYLCASSPGGGGNTEAFFGQGTRLTVV.

This clonotype was seen at least ten times. The chain links TRBV28 to TRBJ1-5, with TRBD1 matching over 8 bases. V lost 5 bases and J lost 0; bases outside the gene matches: 9. This CDR3 contains 17 residues. Per germline, CDR1 MDHEN and CDR2 SYDVKM. The CDR3 region is CASSPRTGTYSNQPQHF. The CDR3, as DNA: TGTGCCAGCAGTCCTCGGACAGGGACTTATAGCAATCAGCCCCAGCATTTT.

This clonotype was recorded at least ten times. The rearrangement uses TRBV4-3 and TRBJ1-1; D is undetermined. V lost 2 bases to trimming and J lost 5 bases, with 15 bases between them. In germline, CDR1 is LGHNA, CDR2 YSLEER. The CDR3 spans 15 residues. The CDR3 DNA follows: TGCGCCAGCAGCCAAACAGAAGTCCCCCGGACTGAAGCTTTCTTT. As protein: CASSQTEVPRTEAFF.

Many counts were recorded for this clonotype. The chain employs TRBV5-1 and TRBJ2-7; possible D gene TRBD2, 6 bases. The CDR3 consists of 16 residues. V gave up 0 bases and J gave up 0 bases, with 13 bases separating them. In germline, CDR1 is SGHRS, CDR2 YFSETQ. The DNA for the CDR3 is TGCGCCAGCAGCTTGGCCGGGGGTTTCGGCTCCTACGAGCAGTACTTC. The encoded protein is CASSLAGGFGSYEQYF.

Many counts were recorded for this clonotype. The genes are TRBV6-1 and TRBJ2-7, with D perhaps matching TRBD1 (6 bases). CDR1 is MNHNS and CDR2 is SASEGT in the germline V gene. The length of the CDR3 is 13 residues. Trimming removed 5 bases at V and 3 bases at J, with 11 bases between. The CDR3 DNA follows: TGTGCCAGCAGTCCCGACAGGTTCTACGAGCAGTACTTC. Its translation is CASSPDRFYEQYF.

In this sample, this clonotype turned up many times. V is TRBV10-3 and J is TRBJ2-5; 9 bases are shared with TRBD1. Germline V lookup: CDR1 ENHRY, CDR2 SYGVKD. Trimming removed 4 bases from V and 2 bases from J; junction bases left unmatched: 17. The CDR3 length is 19 residues. CDR3 sequence reads: CAISAAFFPGQGNQETQYF. The CDR3 DNA reads TGTGCCATCAGTGCCGCCTTCTTTCCGGGACAGGGAAATCAAGAGACCCAGTACTTC.

Ten or more counts support this clonotype. The chain recombines TRBV11-2 with TRBJ1-1; a possible D gene is TRBD1 (5 bases). Germline V gene data show CDR1 as SGHAT and CDR2 as FQNNGV. V was trimmed by 5 bases and J by 11 bases, leaving 21 bases between them. CDR3 size: 14 residues. The CDR3 sequence: CASSHTGTGDRAFF. DNA for the CDR3: TGTGCCAGCAGCCATACCGGGACGGGGGATAGGGCTTTCTTT. The whole variable domain, remainder taken from reference TRBV11-2 and TRBJ1-1, is EAGVAQSPRYKIIEKRQSVAFWCNPISGHATLYWYQQILGQGPKLLIQFQNNGVVDDSQLPKDRFSAERLKGVDSTLKIQPAKLEDSAVYLCASSHTGTGDRAFFGQGTRLTVV.